This TCR beta chain was found in a study of beta chain features in type 1 diabetes. This clone was counted between two and nine times. Its antigen remains unidentified. Blood was collected once per donor into heparin, averaging about 0.12 L. The investigators reverse transcribed all of the isolated RNA, so they sequenced expressed TCRB transcripts. Only in-frame clones appear in the TCRdb table, and some are missing; sequencing was by immunoSEQ multiplex PCR. The table records fewer than 900,000 clones, roughly 17% of them present only once. Germline V gives CDR1 SGHTA, CDR2 FQGNSA. The V segment lost 4 bases and the J segment 5 bases; nucleotides outside the gene matches: 9. CDR3 length: 15 amino acids. Overall study findings and caveats: The question of HLA type influencing TCRB rearrangement was one that remained unresolved here. Cells with high TCR expression could be over-represented when cDNA is sequenced. PCR, the amplification step, might favor shorter templates, equally in patients and controls.

The receptor was isolated from a woman aged 18-29 years in good health. The chain uses TRBV7-2 and TRBJ2-7, with 9 bases aligning to TRBD2. Sequencing used naive CD4+ T cells from blood. CDR3 residues: CASSSLAGESHEQYF. The DNA for the CDR3 is TGTGCCAGCAGCTCATTAGCGGGAGAGTCCCACGAGCAGTACTTC.